The entry that follows covers one TCR beta chain sequence. The data were obtained in a study of T cells in Graves' hyperthyroidism and ophthalmopathy. CDR1 and CDR2 (germline): MGHDK, SYGVNS. J was trimmed by 7 bases and V by 4 bases; bases with no gene match: 6. This CDR3 spans 15 amino acids. What was amplified from RNA transcripts were TCR beta CDR3 regions. First-round RT-PCR targeting the TCR CDR3 was performed with the HTBI primer set. TCRdb ran MiXCR on the multiplex PCR reads and lists one entry per CDR3 protein. This sample has 500,000 to 800,000 distinct CDR3 sequences, with less than 45% found just once.

Sequencing was carried out using peripheral blood or thyroid tissue (not recorded which). This chain connects TRBV25-1 to TRBJ1-6, with TRBD1 identical over 8 bases. The sequence was obtained from an adult man with Graves' disease, either hyperthyroidism or ophthalmopathy (not recorded which). This CDR3 reads CASSAKGTGNSPLHF. In DNA form, the CDR3 reads TGTGCCAGCAGTGCAAAAGGGACAGGCAATTCACCCCTCCACTTT.